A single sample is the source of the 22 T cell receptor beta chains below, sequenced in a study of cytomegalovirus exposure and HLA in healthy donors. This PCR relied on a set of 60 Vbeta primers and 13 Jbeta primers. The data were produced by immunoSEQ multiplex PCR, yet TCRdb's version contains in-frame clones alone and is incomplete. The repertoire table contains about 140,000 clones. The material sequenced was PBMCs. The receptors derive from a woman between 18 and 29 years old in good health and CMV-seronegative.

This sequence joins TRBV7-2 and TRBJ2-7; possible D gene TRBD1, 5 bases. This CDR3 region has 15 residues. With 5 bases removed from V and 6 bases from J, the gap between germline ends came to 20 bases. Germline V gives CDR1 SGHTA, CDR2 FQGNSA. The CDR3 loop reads CASSPKGAVFGEQYV. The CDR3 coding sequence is TGTGCCAGCAGCCCGAAAGGGGCAGTCTTTGGCGAGCAGTACGTC.

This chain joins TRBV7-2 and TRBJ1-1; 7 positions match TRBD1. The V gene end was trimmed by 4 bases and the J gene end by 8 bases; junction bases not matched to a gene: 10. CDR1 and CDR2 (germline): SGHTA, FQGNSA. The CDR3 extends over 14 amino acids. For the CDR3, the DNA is TGTGCCAGCAGCTCCGGAAACCTGGGACAGGAAGCTTTCTTT. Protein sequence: CASSSGNLGQEAFF.

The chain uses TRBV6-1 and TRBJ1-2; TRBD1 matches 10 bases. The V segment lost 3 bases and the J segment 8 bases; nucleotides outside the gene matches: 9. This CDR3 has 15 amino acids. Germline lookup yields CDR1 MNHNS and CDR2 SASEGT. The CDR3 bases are TGTGCCAGCAGTGACCAGGGACAGGGGATGAGGGGCTACACCTTC. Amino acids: CASSDQGQGMRGYTF.

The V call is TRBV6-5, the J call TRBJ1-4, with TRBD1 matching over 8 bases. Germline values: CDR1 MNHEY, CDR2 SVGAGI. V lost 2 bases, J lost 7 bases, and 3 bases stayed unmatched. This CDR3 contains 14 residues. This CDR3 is CASSYGGQGEKLFF. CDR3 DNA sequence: TGTGCCAGCAGTTACGGAGGACAGGGTGAAAAACTGTTTTTT.

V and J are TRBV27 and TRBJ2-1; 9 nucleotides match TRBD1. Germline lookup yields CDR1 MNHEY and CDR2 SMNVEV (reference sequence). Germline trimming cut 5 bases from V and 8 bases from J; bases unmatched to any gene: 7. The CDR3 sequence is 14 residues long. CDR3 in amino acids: CASSLGQGNHEQFF. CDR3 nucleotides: TGTGCCAGCAGTCTCGGACAGGGGAATCATGAGCAGTTCTTC.

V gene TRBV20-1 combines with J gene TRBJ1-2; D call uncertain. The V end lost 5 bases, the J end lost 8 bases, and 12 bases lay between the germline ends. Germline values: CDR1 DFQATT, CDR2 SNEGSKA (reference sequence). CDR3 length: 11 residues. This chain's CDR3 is CSAGTETGYTF. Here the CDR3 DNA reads TGCAGTGCTGGCACAGAAACCGGCTACACCTTC.

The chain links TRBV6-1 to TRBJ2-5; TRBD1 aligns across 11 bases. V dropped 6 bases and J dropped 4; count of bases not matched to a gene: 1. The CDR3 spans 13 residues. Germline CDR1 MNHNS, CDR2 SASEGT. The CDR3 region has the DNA TGTGCCAGCAGGGGGACAGGGGGAGAGACCCAGTACTTC. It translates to CASRGTGGETQYF.

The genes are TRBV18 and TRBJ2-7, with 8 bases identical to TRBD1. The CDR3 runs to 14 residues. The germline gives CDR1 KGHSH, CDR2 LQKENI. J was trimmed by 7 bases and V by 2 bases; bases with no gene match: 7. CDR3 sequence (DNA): TGTGCCAGCTCACCATCAGGGGGCTATTCTGAGCAGTACTTC. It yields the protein CASSPSGGYSEQYF.

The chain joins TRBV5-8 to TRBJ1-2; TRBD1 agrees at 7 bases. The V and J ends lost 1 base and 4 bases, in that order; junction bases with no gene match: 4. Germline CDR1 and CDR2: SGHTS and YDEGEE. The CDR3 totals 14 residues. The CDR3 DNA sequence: TGTGCCAGCAGCTTGAGGGGACAGCTCTATGGCTACACCTTC. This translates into CASSLRGQLYGYTF.

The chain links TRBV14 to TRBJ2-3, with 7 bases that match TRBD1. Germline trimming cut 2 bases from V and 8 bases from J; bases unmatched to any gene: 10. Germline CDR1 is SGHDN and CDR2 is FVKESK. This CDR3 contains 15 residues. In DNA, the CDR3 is TGTGCCAGCAGCCAAACGACAGGGCCAAAAGGTACGCAGTATTTT. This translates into CASSQTTGPKGTQYF. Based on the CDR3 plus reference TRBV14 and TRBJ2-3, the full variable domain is EAGVTQFPSHSVIEKGQTVTLRCDPISGHDNLYWYRRVMGKEIKFLLHFVKESKQDESGMPNNRFLAERTGGTYSTLKVQPAELEDSGVYFCASSQTTGPKGTQYFGPGTRLTVL.

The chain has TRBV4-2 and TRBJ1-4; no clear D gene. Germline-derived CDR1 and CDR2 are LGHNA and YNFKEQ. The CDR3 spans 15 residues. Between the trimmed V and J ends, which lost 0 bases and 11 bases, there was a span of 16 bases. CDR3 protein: CASSQDRGALEKLFF. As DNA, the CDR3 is TGTGCCAGCAGCCAAGACCGAGGCGCCCTGGAGAAACTGTTTTTT.

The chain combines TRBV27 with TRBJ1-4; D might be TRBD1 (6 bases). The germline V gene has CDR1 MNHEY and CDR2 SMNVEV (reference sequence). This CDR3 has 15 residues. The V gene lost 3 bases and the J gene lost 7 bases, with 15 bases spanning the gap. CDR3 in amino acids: CASSLNRGIIEKLFF. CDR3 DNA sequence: TGTGCCAGCAGTTTGAATAGGGGGATTATTGAAAAACTGTTTTTT. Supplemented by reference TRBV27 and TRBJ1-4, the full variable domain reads EAQVTQNPRYLITVTGKKLTVTCSQNMNHEYMSWYRQDPGLGLRQIYYSMNVEVTDKGDVPEGYKVSRKEKRNFPLILESPSPNQTSLYFCASSLNRGIIEKLFFGSGTQLSVL.

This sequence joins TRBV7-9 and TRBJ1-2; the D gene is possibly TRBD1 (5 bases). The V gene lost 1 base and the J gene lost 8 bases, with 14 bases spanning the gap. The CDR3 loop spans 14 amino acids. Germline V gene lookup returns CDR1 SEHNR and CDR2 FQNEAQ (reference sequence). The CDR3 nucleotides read TGTGCCAGCAGCTTAGGAACAGGCCCTGGGGGCTACACCTTC. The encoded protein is CASSLGTGPGGYTF.

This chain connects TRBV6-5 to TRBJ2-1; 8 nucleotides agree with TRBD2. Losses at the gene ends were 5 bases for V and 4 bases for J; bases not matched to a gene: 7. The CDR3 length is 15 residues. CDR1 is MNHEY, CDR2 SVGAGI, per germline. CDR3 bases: TGTGCCAGCAGTCGGACTAGCTCAACTTACAATGAGCAGTTCTTC. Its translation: CASSRTSSTYNEQFF.

The CDR3 DNA sequence: TGTGCCAGCAGTTTATTATCCAGGGCGAATGAGCAGTTCTTC. It yields the protein CASSLLSRANEQFF. The chain joins TRBV28 to TRBJ2-1; weak D call: TRBD1 (5 bases). Germline lookup yields CDR1 MDHEN and CDR2 SYDVKM. The V and J ends lost 1 base and 7 bases respectively, with 11 bases between them. This CDR3 has 14 amino acids.

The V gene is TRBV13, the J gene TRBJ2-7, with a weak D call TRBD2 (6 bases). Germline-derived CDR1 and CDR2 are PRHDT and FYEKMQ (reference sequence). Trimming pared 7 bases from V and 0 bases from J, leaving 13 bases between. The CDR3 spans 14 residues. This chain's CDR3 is CASNRRDSSYEQYV. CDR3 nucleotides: TGTGCCAGCAACCGGAGGGACTCCTCCTACGAGCAGTACGTC.

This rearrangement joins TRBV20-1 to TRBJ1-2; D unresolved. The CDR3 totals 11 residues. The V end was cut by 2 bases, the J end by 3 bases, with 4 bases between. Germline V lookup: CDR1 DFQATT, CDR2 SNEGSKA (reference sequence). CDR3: CSARLDYGYTF. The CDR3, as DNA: TGCAGTGCTAGACTTGACTATGGCTACACCTTC.

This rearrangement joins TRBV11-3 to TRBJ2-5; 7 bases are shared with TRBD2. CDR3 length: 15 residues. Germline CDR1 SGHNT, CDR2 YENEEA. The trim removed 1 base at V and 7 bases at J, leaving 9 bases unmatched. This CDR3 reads CASSLGASGVRTQYF. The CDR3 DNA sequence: TGTGCCAGCAGCTTAGGGGCTAGCGGCGTCCGGACCCAGTACTTC.

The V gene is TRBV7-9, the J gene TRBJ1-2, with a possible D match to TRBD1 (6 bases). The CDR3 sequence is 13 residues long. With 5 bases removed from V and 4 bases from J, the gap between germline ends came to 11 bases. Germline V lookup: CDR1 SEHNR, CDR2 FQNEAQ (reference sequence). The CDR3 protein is CASSRDKGYGYTF. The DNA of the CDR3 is TGTGCCAGCAGCCGGGACAAAGGCTATGGCTACACCTTC.

CDR3 protein: CASSVSEGAYTGELFF. The CDR3, as DNA: TGTGCCAGCAGCGTAAGTGAGGGGGCGTACACCGGGGAGCTGTTTTTT. This chain connects TRBV9 to TRBJ2-2; TRBD1 agrees at 7 bases. Germline loops: CDR1 SGDLS, CDR2 YYNGEE. With 1 base clipped from V and 3 bases from J, the junction kept 6 bases outside the gene matches. There are 16 residues in the CDR3.

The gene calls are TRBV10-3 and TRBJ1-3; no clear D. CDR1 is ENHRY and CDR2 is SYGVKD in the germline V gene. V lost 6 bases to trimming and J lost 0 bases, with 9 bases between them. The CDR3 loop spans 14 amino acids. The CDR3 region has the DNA TGTGCCATCAGCCCCGGGATCTCTGGAAACACCATATATTTT. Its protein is CAISPGISGNTIYF.

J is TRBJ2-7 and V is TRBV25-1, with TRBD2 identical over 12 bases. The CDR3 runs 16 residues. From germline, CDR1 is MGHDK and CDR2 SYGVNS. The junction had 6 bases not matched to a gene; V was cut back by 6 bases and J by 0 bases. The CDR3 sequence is CASSRGTSGLSYEQYF. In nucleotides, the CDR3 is TGTGCCAGCAGCCGCGGGACTAGCGGGCTCTCCTACGAGCAGTACTTC.